The source of this T cell receptor (beta chain) is a study of blood T cell repertoires in COVID-19. CDR3 length equals 13 residues. With V trimmed by 2 bases and J by 7 bases, 5 bases remained unmatched. CDR1 is SGHRS and CDR2 is YFSETQ in the germline V gene. Original handling: Amplification of reference gene primers was used by the study to estimate nucleated cell counts. TCRdb's copy holds only in-frame clones and misses some; the assay was immunoSEQ multiplex PCR. The DNA gave D and trimming, while V, J and clone size come from that table. The sample carries around 300,000 clones, 80% to 90% recorded once. Allocation to cohorts depended on clinical history reported by the participants.

The specimen sequenced was PBMCs or T cells enriched from blood (not recorded which). The V and J genes are TRBV5-1 and TRBJ1-2; 7 nucleotides match TRBD1. This receptor was identified in a woman under 30 who had recovered from COVID-19. The CDR3 loop is CASSLTGEVGYTF. The CDR3 DNA reads as TGCGCCAGCAGCTTAACAGGGGAGGTTGGCTACACCTTC.